This T cell receptor (beta chain) was found in a study of human T cells and chemical hapten exposure. Study context: DPC at 0.01% went onto the upper back in patch tests, read at 6 days. Chiefly female patients presented with alopecia areata, totalis or universalis. Among samples, TCR yields varied mainly because of small differences in pooled library volume.

Using its own MiXCR run on the RACE reads, TCRdb lists one record per CDR3 protein. The data show 200,000 to 300,000 distinct CDR3 sequences, approximately 8.4% seen once. This clonotype was picked up a small number of times. Its antigen is not identified. Whole-study results and caveats: Donors had alopecia, so their immune response may differ from healthy people's.

Sample time point: pre-sensitization, week 0. The sample's treatment: therapeutic diphenylcyclopropenone sensitization with weekly scalp DPC. Material: whole blood, obtained in connection with sensitization to the hapten diphenylcyclopropenone (DPC). This sequence originates from a woman between 40 and 50 years old with alopecia areata. Some clones in this sample may be carry-over from other donors' samples.

CDR3 sequence reads: CASSLKVQSTF. CDR3 coding DNA: TGTGCCAGCAGTTTAAAGGTCCAGTCCACCTTC. This chain uses TRBV12-3 or TRBV12-4 with TRBJ1-2; D not certain. Deletions cut 2 bases from V and 13 bases from J, with 11 bases between. The CDR3 sequence is 11 residues long.